The 13 T cell receptor beta chains presented below share a single source sample, sequenced in a study of monozygotic twins with inflammatory bowel disease. TCRdb reprocessed the 5' RACE reads, keeping one entry per CDR3 protein, no DNA. In total, the table holds 300,000 to 350,000 distinct CDR3 sequences. Sequencing was performed on blood. These receptors all come from a human donor with ulcerative colitis or Crohn's disease, or a healthy co-twin of an affected twin (not recorded which).

The J gene is TRBJ2-1, the V gene TRBV5-4; TCRdb calls TRBD1, which cannot be checked without DNA. Germline loops: CDR1 SGHNT, CDR2 YYREEE (reference sequence). This CDR3 comprises 13 residues. The CDR3 reads CASSLEGINEQFF.

This sequence joins TRBV7-9 and TRBJ2-3. Germline assignment: CDR1 SEHNR and CDR2 FQNEAQ (reference sequence). CDR3 length equals 15 residues. The CDR3 spells CASSLARVNGDTQYF.

The chain employs TRBV7-2 and TRBJ1-1; TCRdb designates TRBD1, a call that cannot be tested without DNA. In germline, CDR1 is SGHTA, CDR2 FQGNSA. The CDR3 runs to 14 residues. The CDR3 region is CASSIHREFTEAFF.

The chain combines TRBV3-1 with TRBJ2-2; TCRdb's assignment of TRBD1 cannot be checked, as there is no DNA. The germline V gene encodes CDR1 LGHDT and CDR2 YNNKEL (reference sequence). This CDR3 is built from 16 residues. CDR3 in amino acids: CASSPSDRENTGELFF.

The chain employs TRBV20-1 and TRBJ1-1; without DNA, the TCRdb call of TRBD1 cannot be checked. The CDR3 totals 14 residues. CDR1 and CDR2 from the germline V gene are DFQATT and SNEGSKA (reference sequence). The CDR3 protein is CSAIKGGGRSEAFF.

This rearrangement joins TRBV5-1 to TRBJ2-2; no DNA is available, so the TRBD1 call from TCRdb remains unchecked. CDR3 length equals 14 residues. Germline lookup yields CDR1 SGHRS and CDR2 YFSETQ. Here the CDR3 reads CASSFEAGAGELFF.

The chain joins TRBV5-1 to TRBJ1-2; TCRdb indicates TRBD1, and absent DNA this call remains unverified. The CDR3 is made up of 14 amino acids. Germline V gives CDR1 SGHRS, CDR2 YFSETQ. The CDR3: CASSSTTGLDGYTF.

The V call is TRBV20-1, the J call TRBJ1-5. CDR3 size: 12 residues. Germline lookup yields CDR1 DFQATT and CDR2 SNEGSKA (reference sequence). The CDR3 sequence: CSAVDRNQPQHF.

The V gene is TRBV20-1, the J gene TRBJ2-7. The germline gives CDR1 DFQATT, CDR2 SNEGSKA (reference sequence). The CDR3 loop spans 13 amino acids. The CDR3 loop is CSASSGRLYEQYF.

The chain has TRBV12-3 or TRBV12-4 and TRBJ1-1; TCRdb picks TRBD1, but there is no DNA to check that call. The CDR3 contains 15 residues. The CDR3 here is CASSLDRVGFTEAFF.

The rearrangement joins TRBV15 to TRBJ2-3; absent DNA, TCRdb's TRBD2 call cannot be checked. Germline V gives CDR1 LNHNV, CDR2 YYDKDF (reference sequence). This CDR3 region has 19 residues. The CDR3 region is CATSSGGTSGGLSTDTQYF.

The CDR3 sequence: CSARLWEPYEQYF. The chain carries TRBV20-1 and TRBJ2-7. CDR1 and CDR2 from the germline V gene are DFQATT and SNEGSKA (reference sequence). CDR3 length: 13 residues.

The chain recombines TRBV28 with TRBJ1-5. Germline V lookup: CDR1 MDHEN, CDR2 SYDVKM. The CDR3 spans 14 residues. CDR3 sequence: CASSLAGNNQPQHF.